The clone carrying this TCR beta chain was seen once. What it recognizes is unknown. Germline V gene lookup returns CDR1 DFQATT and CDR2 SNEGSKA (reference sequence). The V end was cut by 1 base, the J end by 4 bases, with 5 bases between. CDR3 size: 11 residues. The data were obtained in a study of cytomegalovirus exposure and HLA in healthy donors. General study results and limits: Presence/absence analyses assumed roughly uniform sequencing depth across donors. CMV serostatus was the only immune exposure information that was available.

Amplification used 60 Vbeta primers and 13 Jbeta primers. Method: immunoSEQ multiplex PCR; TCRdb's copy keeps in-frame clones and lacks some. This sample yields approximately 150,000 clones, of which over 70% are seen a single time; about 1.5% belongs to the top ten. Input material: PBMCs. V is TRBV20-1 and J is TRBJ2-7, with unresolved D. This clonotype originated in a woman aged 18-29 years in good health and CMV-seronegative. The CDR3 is CSARGQYEQYF. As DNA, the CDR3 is TGCAGTGCTAGAGGTCAGTACGAGCAGTACTTC.